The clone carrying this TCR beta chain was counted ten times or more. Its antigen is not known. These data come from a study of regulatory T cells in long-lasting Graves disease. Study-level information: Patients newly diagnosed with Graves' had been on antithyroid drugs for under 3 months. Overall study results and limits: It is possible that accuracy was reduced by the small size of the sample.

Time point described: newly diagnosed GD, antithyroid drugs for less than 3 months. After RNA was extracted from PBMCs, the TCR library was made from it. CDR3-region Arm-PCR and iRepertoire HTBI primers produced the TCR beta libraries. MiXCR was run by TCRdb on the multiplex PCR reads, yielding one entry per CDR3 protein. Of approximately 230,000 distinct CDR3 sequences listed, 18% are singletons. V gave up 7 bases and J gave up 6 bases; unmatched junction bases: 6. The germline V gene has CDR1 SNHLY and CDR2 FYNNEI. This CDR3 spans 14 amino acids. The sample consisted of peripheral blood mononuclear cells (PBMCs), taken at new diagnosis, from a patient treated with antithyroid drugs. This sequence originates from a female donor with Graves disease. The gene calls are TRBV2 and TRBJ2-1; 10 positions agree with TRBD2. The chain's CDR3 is CASTEAGGGNEQFF. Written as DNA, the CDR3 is TGTGCCAGCACAGAAGCGGGAGGGGGCAATGAGCAGTTCTTC. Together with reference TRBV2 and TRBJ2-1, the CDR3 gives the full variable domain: EPEVTQTPSHQVTQMGQEVILRCVPISNHLYFYWYRQILGQKVEFLVSFYNNEISEKSEIFDDQFSVERPDGSNFTLKIRSTKLEDSAMYFCASTEAGGGNEQFFGPGTRLTVL.